This T cell receptor beta chain stems from a study of shared clonotypes between healthy human individuals. Study-wide results and limits: Deeper or shallower sequencing was expected to change how clonotypes are shared among donors. The study found lower generation probabilities in non-shared clonotypes than in those shared by all four donors.

Produced via immunoSEQ multiplex PCR; TCRdb's table is partial and in-frame only. The sample has over 2,000,000 clones; about 94% are singletons. For this clone: Its antigen is currently unknown.

Germline V gives CDR1 MNHNS, CDR2 SASEGT. The germline V and J ends were trimmed by 0 bases and 0 bases, with 9 bases remaining between them. This CDR3 has 15 residues. It was CD45RO-negative cells, positively selected for CCR7, that made up naive CD8 cells, with terminally differentiated effector memory CD45RA+ cells excluded. The source is a man younger than 30 in good health. Some clones in this sample may be carry-over from other donors' samples. J is TRBJ2-7 and V is TRBV6-1; D unclear. Sequences were obtained from naive CD8+ T cells from PBMCs. The CDR3 sequence: CASSEALNPSYEQYF. The CDR3 nucleotides read TGTGCCAGCAGTGAAGCGCTAAACCCCTCCTACGAGCAGTACTTC.